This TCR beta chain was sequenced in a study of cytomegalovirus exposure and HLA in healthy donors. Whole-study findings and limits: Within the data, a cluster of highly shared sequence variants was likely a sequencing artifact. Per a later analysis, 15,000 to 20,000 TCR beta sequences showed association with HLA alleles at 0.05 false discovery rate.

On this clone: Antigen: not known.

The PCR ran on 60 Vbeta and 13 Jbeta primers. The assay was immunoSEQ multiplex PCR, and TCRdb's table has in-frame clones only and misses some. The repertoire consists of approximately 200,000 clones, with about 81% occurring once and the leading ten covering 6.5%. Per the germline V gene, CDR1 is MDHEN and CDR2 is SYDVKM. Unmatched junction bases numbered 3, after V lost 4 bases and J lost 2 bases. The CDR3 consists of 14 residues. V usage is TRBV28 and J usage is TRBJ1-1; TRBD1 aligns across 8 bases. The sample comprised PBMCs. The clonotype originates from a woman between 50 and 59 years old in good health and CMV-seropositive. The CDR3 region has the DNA TGTGCCAGCAGTTCGGGGACAGGCAACACTGAAGCTTTCTTT. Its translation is CASSSGTGNTEAFF.